This TCR beta chain was captured in a study of T cell responses to AZD1222 COVID-19 vaccine. General study results and limits: White British people made up most donors, females outnumbered males, and clonal diversity was possibly underestimated. CD4 TCRs covered the whole spike, strongest at regions 160-218 and 743-854. Variant regions that are unmutated are reportedly the target of nearly half of spike-specific TCRs. Spike-specific TCR breadth and depth grew following two AZD1222 doses.

Turning to this clone: Its antigen is not known. Other DNA sequences of this sample code for an identical CDR3.

CDR1 and CDR2 (germline): SGDLS, YYNGEE. Unmatched junction bases numbered 2, after V lost 4 bases and J lost 2 bases. This CDR3 spans 14 amino acids. The assay was immunoSEQ multiplex PCR, and TCRdb's table has in-frame clones only and misses some. The table has over 150,000 clones, 92% seen once; the top ten hold 4.4%. The sequence derives from an adult in good health. This chain joins TRBV9 and TRBJ2-7, with TRBD1 matching over 11 bases. This specimen was peripheral blood, taken on day 0 of MenACWY control vaccination. The CDR3, as DNA: TGTGCCAGCAGCCCGGGACAGGGGGCCTACGAGCAGTACTTC. This translates into CASSPGQGAYEQYF.